Below are 30 T cell receptor beta chains sequenced from a single sample in a study of blood T cells in healthy people across ages. PCR was performed a second time for about 7 to 12 cycles using a sample-barcoded 5' primer and a J-beta primer mix. TCRdb passed the 5' RACE reads through MiXCR, listing each CDR3 protein once. The sample carries some 710,000 distinct CDR3 sequences, about 45% recorded once. The sequenced sample was blood. The receptors were sampled from an elderly man in good health.

The chain employs TRBV7-8 and TRBJ2-2; D possibly corresponds to TRBD1 (5 bases). CDR1 and CDR2 (germline): SGHVS, FQNEAQ. The germline V and J ends were trimmed by 0 bases and 2 bases, with 10 bases remaining between them. This CDR3 region has 16 residues. The CDR3 DNA reads TGTGCCAGCAGCTTAGCCCAGGGATCCAACACCGGGGAGCTGTTTTTT. Protein: CASSLAQGSNTGELFF.

A single count supports this clonotype. This chain connects TRBV30 to TRBJ2-1; 15 bases are a match to TRBD2. Trimming took 0 bases from V and 14 from J; bases not matched to a gene: 5. Germline loops: CDR1 GTSNPN, CDR2 SVGIG (reference sequence). The CDR3 contains 14 residues. The DNA of the CDR3 is TGTGCCTGGAGTGTGGGACTAGCGGGAGGTGACAAGTTCTTC. The encoded protein is CAWSVGLAGGDKFF. Using reference TRBV30 and TRBJ2-1 for the parts outside the CDR3, the full variable domain is SQTIHQWPATLVQPVGSPLSLECTVEGTSNPNLYWYRQAAGRGLQLLFYSVGIGQISSEVPQNLSASRPQDRQFILSSKKLLLSDSGFYLCAWSVGLAGGDKFFGPGTRLTVL.

The sample holds a few counts of this clonotype. This chain uses TRBV3-1 with TRBJ2-7, with D possibly TRBD1 on 5 matching bases. V lost 4 bases and J lost 3, with 13 bases in between. The V gene's germline CDR1 is LGHDT and CDR2 YNNKEL (reference sequence). The CDR3 runs 14 residues. CDR3 nucleotides: TGTGCCAGCAGCCCCCGGGCAGGGATCTACGAGCAGTACTTC. This sequence encodes CASSPRAGIYEQYF.

This clonotype was counted at least ten times. The rearrangement links TRBV28 to TRBJ1-2; D is unresolved. Germline-derived CDR1 and CDR2 are MDHEN and SYDVKM. V was clipped by 3 bases and J by 8 bases, with 13 bases between them. The CDR3 spans 13 residues. This chain's CDR3 is CASSFVIQEGYTF. In DNA form, the CDR3 reads TGTGCCAGCAGTTTTGTTATCCAGGAGGGCTACACCTTC.

On this clonotype itself: Its ends do not fully match the called genes, so a read error is possible. This sequence joins TRBV11-2 and TRBJ2-1, with 9 positions matching TRBD2. The CDR3 runs 17 residues. CDR1 SGHAT and CDR2 FQNNGV come from the germline V gene. The DNA for the CDR3 is TGTGCCAGCAGCTTCGTCTTGGGTCGCGGGAGGGGTAATGAGCGGTTCTTC. Protein: CASSFVLGRGRGNERFF.

V gene TRBV20-1 combines with J gene TRBJ1-2; possibly TRBD1 for D (6 bases). V lost 5 bases and J lost 8, with 18 bases in between. CDR1 is DFQATT and CDR2 is SNEGSKA in the germline V gene (reference sequence). The CDR3 spans 13 residues. The CDR3 nucleotides are TGCAGTGCTCCCCGGACAGCGGAAACGGGCTACACCTTC. This codes for CSAPRTAETGYTF.

The chain employs TRBV10-3 and TRBJ2-7, with TRBD2 matching over 11 bases. This CDR3 is built from 15 residues. Trimming cost V 5 bases and J 7 bases; bases outside gene matches: 10. Germline V CDR1 and CDR2: ENHRY, SYGVKD. The CDR3 protein is CAISLAGGSHNEQYF. The CDR3 DNA is TGTGCCATCAGTTTAGCGGGAGGGTCCCACAATGAGCAGTACTTC.

This clonotype showed up just once. The chain's CDR3 is CASGVAGTDTQYF. Written as DNA, the CDR3 is TGTGCCAGCGGCGTAGCCGGGACAGATACGCAGTATTTT. The V and J genes are TRBV11-2 and TRBJ2-3; the D is unclear. V lost 8 bases and J 3 bases, leaving 12 bases between the germline ends. Germline V gene lookup returns CDR1 SGHAT and CDR2 FQNNGV. This CDR3 spans 13 amino acids.

This clonotype has a count of ten or more. This chain links TRBV12-3 or TRBV12-4 with TRBJ1-4; TRBD1 matches at 10 bases. Unmatched junction bases numbered 3, after V lost 5 bases and J lost 3 bases. This CDR3 comprises 15 residues. The CDR3 is CASSPGTGANEKLFF. In DNA, the CDR3 is TGTGCCAGCAGTCCCGGGACAGGGGCTAATGAAAAACTGTTTTTT.

The chain couples TRBV7-9 to TRBJ1-1; tentative D call: TRBD1 (5 bases). V lost 0 bases and J 6 bases, leaving 11 bases between the germline ends. The CDR3 runs to 14 residues. Looked up from germline, CDR1 is SEHNR and CDR2 is FQNEAQ (reference sequence). The CDR3 is CASSLASGTSEAFF. CDR3 DNA sequence: TGTGCCAGCAGCTTAGCGTCCGGGACTTCTGAAGCTTTCTTT.

This clonotype was counted once. This sequence joins TRBV5-8 and TRBJ2-5, with D perhaps matching TRBD2 (7 bases). Near its end, the DNA agrees better with TRBJ2-7, so the J call may be wrong. The CDR3 contains 16 residues. The germline gives CDR1 SGHTS, CDR2 YDEGEE. CDR3 sequence reads: CASSFKGGGPIYEQYF. DNA of the CDR3: TGTGCCAGCAGCTTTAAAGGGGGAGGGCCAATCTACGAGCAGTACTTC.

This clonotype showed up just a few times. The rearrangement links TRBV7-3 to TRBJ2-5, with 13 bases lining up with TRBD2. Trimming cost V 1 base and J 6 bases; bases outside gene matches: 8. The CDR3 sequence is 17 residues long. Germline values: CDR1 SGHTA, CDR2 FQGTGA. The CDR3 nucleotides read TGTGCCAGCAGCTTAATAGAGAGGACTAGCGGGAGAAAGACCCAGTACTTC. As protein: CASSLIERTSGRKTQYF.

This chain connects TRBV10-3 to TRBJ2-1; no definite D call. Trimming shortened V by 0 bases and J by 7 bases, and 16 bases separated the two germline ends. CDR1 ENHRY and CDR2 SYGVKD come from the germline V gene. This CDR3 is 16 amino acids long. DNA of the CDR3: TGTGCCATCAGTGAGTCGAATGCGGCTGTAAGAAATGAGCAGTTCTTC. Protein product: CAISESNAAVRNEQFF.

The J gene is TRBJ1-1, the V gene TRBV28; D is unresolved. The CDR3 runs to 12 residues. The V gene lost 1 base and the J gene lost 11 bases, with 11 bases spanning the gap. Germline lookup yields CDR1 MDHEN and CDR2 SYDVKM. This CDR3 reads CASSLLKQRAFF. CDR3 DNA sequence: TGTGCCAGCAGTTTATTGAAACAGCGGGCTTTCTTT.

The chain recombines TRBV5-1 with TRBJ2-2; no firm D call. This CDR3 has 14 residues. Trimming left V 4 bases short and J 1 base short, with 8 bases between. Germline-derived CDR1 and CDR2 are SGHRS and YFSETQ. For the CDR3, the DNA is TGCGCCAGCAGCCACGATCGGAACACCGGGGAGCTGTTTTTT. It is translated as CASSHDRNTGELFF.

The rearrangement links TRBV12-3 or TRBV12-4 to TRBJ2-2; weak D call: TRBD1 (5 bases). V lost 6 bases and J 7 bases, leaving 15 bases between the germline ends. The CDR3 sequence is 14 residues long. CDR3 DNA sequence: TGTGCCAGCAGCAATAGACAGTCCGGCGGGGAGCTGTTTTTT. Translation: CASSNRQSGGELFF.

The genes are TRBV5-1 and TRBJ2-3, with a weak D call TRBD1 (6 bases). Germline CDR1 reads SGHRS; CDR2 reads YFSETQ. This CDR3 region has 16 residues. Trimming cost V 4 bases and J 4 bases, with 19 bases left between them. This CDR3 is CASSRAGTKVADTQYF. The CDR3 bases are TGCGCCAGCAGCCGCGCCGGGACAAAGGTGGCAGATACGCAGTATTTT.

V is TRBV5-6 and J is TRBJ2-1, with TRBD2 matching 9 bases. This CDR3 is 16 amino acids long. The J segment lost 1 base and the V segment lost 4 bases, leaving 6 bases of the junction unmatched. Germline loops: CDR1 SGHDT, CDR2 YYEEEE. The chain's CDR3 is CASSTNLAGSYNEQFF. The CDR3 DNA sequence: TGTGCCAGCAGCACCAATCTAGCGGGATCCTACAATGAGCAGTTCTTC. Complete variable domain (other parts from reference TRBV5-6 and TRBJ2-1): DAGVTQSPTHLIKTRGQQVTLRCSPKSGHDTVSWYQQALGQGPQFIFQYYEEEERQRGNFPDRFSGHQFPNYSSELNVNALLLGDSALYLCASSTNLAGSYNEQFFGPGTRLTVL.

The chain carries TRBV7-2 and TRBJ2-1, with 9 nucleotides matching TRBD1. J gave up 3 bases and V 4 bases, and 4 bases lay outside the gene matches. Per germline, CDR1 SGHTA and CDR2 FQGNSA. There are 15 residues in the CDR3. CDR3 residues: CASSSRTGDYNEQFF. The CDR3 bases are TGTGCCAGCAGCTCCCGGACAGGGGACTACAATGAGCAGTTCTTC.

This clonotype was detected only a few times. The rearrangement links TRBV15 to TRBJ2-5, with 7 bases fitting TRBD2. There are 13 residues in the CDR3. Trimming cost V 5 bases and J 5 bases; bases outside gene matches: 5. The germline gives CDR1 LNHNV, CDR2 YYDKDF (reference sequence). The CDR3, as DNA: TGTGCCACCAGCGAATGGGAGGGGGAGACCCAGTACTTC. Protein sequence: CATSEWEGETQYF.

The J gene is TRBJ2-3, the V gene TRBV29-1, with 7 bases matching TRBD1. The J segment lost 1 base and the V segment lost 6 bases, leaving 10 bases of the junction unmatched. This CDR3 has 15 amino acids. Per germline, CDR1 SQVTM and CDR2 ANQGSEA. CDR3 region: CSVHRGTSGTDTQYF. CDR3 nucleotide sequence: TGCAGCGTCCACAGGGGTACCAGTGGCACAGATACGCAGTATTTT.

This clonotype was seen just once. V usage is TRBV7-2 and J usage is TRBJ2-1; TRBD2 aligns across 13 bases. V lost 5 bases to trimming and J lost 9 bases; unmatched junction nucleotides: 7. The CDR3 consists of 15 residues. Germline loops: CDR1 SGHTA, CDR2 FQGNSA. This chain's CDR3 is CASSLTSGGAVEQFF. CDR3 nucleotides: TGTGCCAGCAGCCTTACTAGCGGGGGGGCCGTTGAGCAGTTCTTC.

This clonotype has a count of ten or more. The rearrangement links TRBV7-9 to TRBJ2-1, with 9 bases that match TRBD1. The CDR3 consists of 15 residues. The V segment lost 1 base and the J segment 5 bases; nucleotides outside the gene matches: 3. In germline, CDR1 is SEHNR, CDR2 FQNEAQ (reference sequence). The CDR3 coding sequence is TGTGCCAGCAGCTTAGAGGGACAGGGCAACAATGAGCAGTTCTTC. It specifies CASSLEGQGNNEQFF.

The rearrangement links TRBV27 to TRBJ2-7; TRBD2 matches at 7 bases. The germline gives CDR1 MNHEY, CDR2 SMNVEV (reference sequence). Losses at the gene ends were 2 bases for V and 2 bases for J; bases not matched to a gene: 3. The CDR3 consists of 14 residues. The CDR3 DNA sequence: TGTGCCAGCAGTTTACTAGCGGCGACCTACGAGCAGTACTTC. It specifies CASSLLAATYEQYF.

The chain links TRBV9 to TRBJ1-2; TRBD1 agrees at 8 bases. Per germline, CDR1 SGDLS and CDR2 YYNGEE. CDR3 length equals 15 residues. The V segment lost 4 bases and the J segment 7 bases; nucleotides outside the gene matches: 12. The CDR3, as DNA: TGTGCCAGCAGCACCAGGACAGGGCGTTTCTCTGGCTACACCTTC. Protein product: CASSTRTGRFSGYTF.

The chain links TRBV12-3 or TRBV12-4 to TRBJ1-2, with D possibly being TRBD1 (6 bases). The CDR3 has 13 residues. V lost 5 bases to trimming and J lost 3 bases, with 10 bases between them. CDR3 sequence reads: CASSRGGHYGYTF. The CDR3 nucleotides are TGTGCCAGCAGTAGGGGGGGGCACTATGGCTACACCTTC.

The chain employs TRBV7-6 and TRBJ2-3; unclear D gene. The CDR3 is 15 residues long. Deletions cut 6 bases from V and 1 base from J, with 14 bases between. Per germline, CDR1 SGHVS and CDR2 FNYEAQ. CDR3 sequence (DNA): TGTGCCAGCAGTCACTCCGAATACGGCACAGATACGCAGTATTTT. This translates into CASSHSEYGTDTQYF.

This clonotype appeared many times. The chain uses TRBV7-3 and TRBJ2-3; D is uncertain. The V and J ends lost 4 bases and 0 bases respectively, with 11 bases between them. There are 15 residues in the CDR3. Germline values: CDR1 SGHTA, CDR2 FQGTGA. The CDR3 nucleotides read TGTGCCAGCAGCTCGGACGTGGCTAGCACAGATACGCAGTATTTT. It encodes CASSSDVASTDTQYF.

In its sample, this clonotype was seen a few times. This chain links TRBV11-3 with TRBJ2-7; D is tentatively TRBD1 or TRBD2 (5 bases each). Trimming left V 2 bases short and J 2 bases short, with 13 bases between. Germline V gene data show CDR1 as SGHNT and CDR2 as YENEEA. This CDR3 spans 15 amino acids. CDR3 sequence reads: CASSLNWDPTYEQYF. CDR3 nucleotide sequence: TGTGCCAGCAGCTTAAATTGGGACCCAACCTACGAGCAGTACTTC.

V gene TRBV7-2 combines with J gene TRBJ2-1, with D unresolved. CDR1 is SGHTA and CDR2 is FQGNSA in the germline V gene. The CDR3 loop spans 13 amino acids. Trimming left V 4 bases short and J 15 bases short, with 19 bases between. In DNA, the CDR3 is TGTGCCAGCAGCTCTCTCGGACCCGGGCCTCGGTTCTTC. It encodes CASSSLGPGPRFF.